Listed here are 3 T cell receptor beta chains from one sample, sequenced in a study of PD-1 blockade in classical Hodgkin lymphoma. Generated by immunoSEQ multiplex PCR, the TCRdb table keeps only in-frame clones and is missing some. The repertoire holds tens of thousands of clones, with more than 85% as singletons. Each patient's relapse followed autologous stem cell transplantation, and brentuximab vedotin exposure varied. The sample consisted of peripheral blood mononuclear cells (PBMCs), taken at baseline. Receptors originate from a human donor with classical Hodgkin lymphoma.

This clone was recorded a few times. CDR3 residues: CASSFAENYEQYF. For the CDR3, the DNA is TGTGCCAGCAGTTTCGCGGAGAACTACGAGCAGTACTTC. The chain combines TRBV27 with TRBJ2-7; D unclear. Germline CDR1 MNHEY, CDR2 SMNVEV (reference sequence). CDR3 length: 13 amino acids. Trimming removed 3 bases from V and 3 bases from J, with 9 bases in between.

V and J are TRBV7-6 and TRBJ2-7; 8 positions agree with TRBD1. The CDR3 totals 18 residues. Per germline, CDR1 SGHVS and CDR2 FNYEAQ. Trimming cost V 1 base and J 3 bases; bases outside gene matches: 14. The CDR3 nucleotides read TGTGCCAGCAGCTTAGGGCCGGATTCCGGACAGGGTCTCTACGAGCAGTACTTC. Protein sequence: CASSLGPDSGQGLYEQYF.

Only one count was recorded for this clone. The chain combines TRBV7-9 with TRBJ2-1; TRBD2 matches 11 bases. Trimming removed 5 bases from V and 0 bases from J; junction bases left unmatched: 6. Germline V lookup: CDR1 SEHNR, CDR2 FQNEAQ (reference sequence). There are 17 residues in the CDR3. Here the CDR3 DNA reads TGTGCCAGCAGCGGAGGACTAGCGGGCTTCTCCTACAATGAGCAGTTCTTC. It yields the protein CASSGGLAGFSYNEQFF. Drawing the rest from reference TRBV7-9 and TRBJ2-1, the complete variable domain is DTGVSQNPRHKITKRGQNVTFRCDPISEHNRLYWYRQTLGQGPEFLTYFQNEAQLEKSRLLSDRFSAERPKGSFSTLEIQRTEQGDSAMYLCASSGGLAGFSYNEQFFGPGTRLTVL.